Presented here are 3 T cell receptor beta chains from one specimen sequenced in a study of blood T cell repertoires in COVID-19. Here immunoSEQ multiplex PCR was the method, and the copy in TCRdb shows in-frame clones only, minus some. The sample lists 200,000 to 300,000 clones, approximately 86% occurring once. The source material was PBMCs or T cells enriched from blood (not recorded which). The receptors stem from a woman under 30 who had recovered from COVID-19.

In this sample, this clone turned up many times. The V gene is TRBV24-1, the J gene TRBJ1-5; possible D gene TRBD1, 5 bases. CDR3 length equals 18 residues. The V and J ends lost 9 bases and 0 bases respectively, with 23 bases between them. The germline V gene has CDR1 KGHDR and CDR2 SFDVKD. CDR3 sequence (DNA): TGTGCCACCGCGAATGGGGTAAATGGGGCGAATAGCAATCAGCCCCAGCATTTT. Its protein is CATANGVNGANSNQPQHF.

This chain joins TRBV12-3 or TRBV12-4 and TRBJ2-1; D not certain. The germline V and J ends were trimmed by 4 bases and 5 bases, with 9 bases remaining between them. The CDR3 runs to 13 residues. The CDR3 sequence is CASSSGEDNEQFF. In DNA form, the CDR3 reads TGTGCCAGCAGTTCGGGTGAGGACAATGAGCAGTTCTTC.

The chain carries TRBV2 and TRBJ2-1; TRBD2 aligns across 15 bases. Looked up from germline, CDR1 is SNHLY and CDR2 is FYNNEI. J lost 7 bases, V lost 6 bases, and 4 bases had no gene match. The CDR3 is made up of 15 amino acids. CDR3 DNA: TGTGCCAGCAGCGGACTAGCGGGAGGGCGGAATGAGCAGTTCTTC. Translating gives CASSGLAGGRNEQFF.